One and the same sample provided the 29 T cell receptor beta chains below, sequenced in a study of blood T cell repertoires in COVID-19. Only in-frame clones appear in the TCRdb table, and some are missing; sequencing was by immunoSEQ multiplex PCR. The repertoire consists of 200,000 to 300,000 clones, with roughly four fifths occurring once and the leading ten covering about 4.8%. The sequencing sample was made of peripheral blood. These receptors all come from a woman in her seventies with acute or convalescent COVID-19.

The rearrangement links TRBV5-5 to TRBJ1-6; maybe TRBD1 (5 bases). The CDR3 loop spans 16 amino acids. V was trimmed by 4 bases and J by 0 bases, leaving 11 bases between them. The germline V gene has CDR1 SGHKS and CDR2 YYEKEE (reference sequence). The CDR3 DNA sequence: TGTGCCAGCAGCCCCTCGACAGACTCCTATAATTCACCCCTCCACTTT. Its translation: CASSPSTDSYNSPLHF.

The V and J genes are TRBV7-2 and TRBJ2-7; 7 positions match TRBD1. Germline CDR1 is SGHTA and CDR2 is FQGNSA. Losses at the gene ends were 2 bases for V and 6 bases for J; bases not matched to a gene: 4. The CDR3 covers 13 residues. CDR3 residues: CASSLWAGGEQYF. For the CDR3, the DNA is TGTGCCAGCAGCTTATGGGCAGGGGGCGAGCAGTACTTC.

The genes are TRBV28 and TRBJ1-2; D may be TRBD1 (5 bases). Per the germline V gene, CDR1 is MDHEN and CDR2 is SYDVKM. The CDR3 loop spans 13 amino acids. V lost 10 bases and J lost 7, with 19 bases in between. The CDR3 is CATSLLQQGGYTF. CDR3 coding DNA: TGTGCCACCAGCCTTTTACAGCAGGGTGGCTACACCTTC.

Here the CDR3 reads CASSLSHRVSSYEQYF. CDR3 coding DNA: TGTGCCAGCAGTTTAAGTCACAGGGTAAGCTCCTACGAGCAGTACTTC. The rearrangement joins TRBV27 to TRBJ2-7, with D possibly TRBD1 on 6 matching bases. The germline CDR1 and CDR2 sequences are MNHEY and SMNVEV (reference sequence). CDR3 length equals 16 residues. V was trimmed by 2 bases and J by 0 bases, leaving 14 bases between them.

This sequence joins TRBV4-2 and TRBJ1-2; TRBD1 might be the D (6 bases). V was clipped by 0 bases and J by 6 bases, with 14 bases between them. The CDR3 contains 15 residues. Germline V gives CDR1 LGHNA, CDR2 YNFKEQ. The CDR3 is CASSQDPTGKNGYTF. The CDR3 bases are TGTGCCAGCAGCCAAGATCCTACAGGGAAGAATGGCTACACCTTC.

This clone was counted at least ten times. V and J are TRBV18 and TRBJ2-7; D may be TRBD2 (6 bases). Between the trimmed V and J ends, which lost 4 bases and 2 bases, there was a span of 9 bases. This CDR3 is 13 amino acids long. Germline V gives CDR1 KGHSH, CDR2 LQKENI. The CDR3 is CASSRGEAYEQYF. The CDR3 DNA reads TGTGCCAGCTCACGGGGGGAGGCCTACGAGCAGTACTTC. Combining the CDR3 with reference TRBV18 and TRBJ2-7 gives the whole variable domain NAGVMQNPRHLVRRRGQEARLRCSPMKGHSHVYWYRQLPEEGLKFMVYLQKENIIDESGMPKERFSAEFPKEGPSILRIQQVVRGDSAAYFCASSRGEAYEQYFGPGTRLTVT.

This chain links TRBV19 with TRBJ1-5, with 12 bases identical to TRBD1. The CDR3 totals 15 residues. Trimming at V came to 6 bases and at J to 6 bases, leaving 6 bases not matched to a gene. Germline V gene sequence: CDR1 LNHDA, CDR2 SQIVND (reference sequence). The chain's CDR3 is CASSLGTGGSQPQHF. The CDR3 DNA reads as TGTGCCAGTAGCCTCGGGACAGGGGGCAGTCAGCCCCAGCATTTT.

This rearrangement joins TRBV6-5 to TRBJ1-5; weak D call: TRBD1 (5 bases). CDR1 MNHEY and CDR2 SVGAGI come from the germline V gene. V was shortened by 4 bases and J by 5 bases, with 9 bases between the two germline ends. The CDR3 runs 13 residues. This chain's CDR3 is CASSSDTYQPQHF. The CDR3 region has the DNA TGTGCCAGCAGTTCGGACACTTATCAGCCCCAGCATTTT.

This clone was picked up a small number of times. The J gene is TRBJ1-1, the V gene TRBV6-1, with D unresolved. The germline V gene has CDR1 MNHNS and CDR2 SASEGT. There are 15 residues in the CDR3. Trimming removed 2 bases at V and 0 bases at J, with 10 bases between. Here the CDR3 reads CASSERNSLNTEAFF. The CDR3 DNA reads TGTGCCAGCAGTGAACGGAACAGCCTGAACACTGAAGCTTTCTTT.

This chain links TRBV5-1 with TRBJ2-3; D gene ambiguous. Germline V gene lookup returns CDR1 SGHRS and CDR2 YFSETQ. CDR3 length: 12 residues. Deletions cut 5 bases from V and 2 bases from J, with 6 bases between. The CDR3 loop reads CASSRVTDTQYF. The DNA of the CDR3 is TGCGCCAGCAGTCGGGTCACAGATACGCAGTATTTT.

The V and J genes are TRBV9 and TRBJ1-1, with D hard to call. Trimming took 4 bases from V and 3 from J, leaving 16 bases between them. The CDR3 is 15 amino acids. The germline gives CDR1 SGDLS, CDR2 YYNGEE. The CDR3 region is CASSPAPTFDTEAFF. DNA for the CDR3: TGTGCCAGCAGCCCTGCTCCGACATTTGACACTGAAGCTTTCTTT.

This clone showed up just once. The CDR3 region is CASSWRTGGNTEAFF. The CDR3 nucleotides read TGCGCCAGCAGCTGGAGGACAGGGGGAAACACTGAAGCTTTCTTT. The genes are TRBV5-1 and TRBJ1-1, with TRBD1 matching over 10 bases. The CDR3 contains 15 residues. CDR1 and CDR2 from the germline V gene are SGHRS and YFSETQ. V shed 3 bases and J 2 bases; nucleotides not matched to a gene: 4.

This chain connects TRBV18 to TRBJ2-5; possible D gene TRBD2, 5 bases. In germline, CDR1 is KGHSH, CDR2 LQKENI. The V gene lost 4 bases and the J gene lost 3 bases, with 9 bases spanning the gap. CDR3 length: 13 amino acids. CDR3 sequence reads: CASSRGQKETQYF. In DNA form, the CDR3 reads TGTGCCAGCTCACGCGGGCAAAAAGAGACCCAGTACTTC.

The chain couples TRBV5-1 to TRBJ2-2; TRBD1 aligns across 8 bases. Germline trimming cut 2 bases from V and 5 bases from J; bases unmatched to any gene: 5. Germline values: CDR1 SGHRS, CDR2 YFSETQ. The CDR3 runs 15 residues. CDR3 in DNA: TGCGCCAGCAGCTTCCAGGGGGCGGGGACCGGGGAGCTGTTTTTT. As protein: CASSFQGAGTGELFF.

This clone has a single count. CDR3 residues: CASSHSGTAGTEAFF. CDR3 nucleotide sequence: TGCGCCAGCAGCCATTCGGGGACAGCCGGAACTGAAGCTTTCTTT. The V call is TRBV4-3, the J call TRBJ1-1, with TRBD1 identical over 7 bases. Germline lookup yields CDR1 LGHNA and CDR2 YSLEER. V dropped 3 bases and J dropped 5; count of bases not matched to a gene: 9. The CDR3 loop spans 15 amino acids.

The chain recombines TRBV4-1 with TRBJ1-5, with D maybe TRBD1 (5 bases). The ends were cut back, 0 bases at V and 1 base at J, with 13 bases in the middle. The CDR3 runs to 17 residues. Germline lookup yields CDR1 MGHRA and CDR2 YSYEKL. CDR3 sequence (DNA): TGCGCCAGCAGCCAAGATCATTTGGGACTAAGCAATCAGCCCCAGCATTTT. Residues: CASSQDHLGLSNQPQHF.

V and J are TRBV27 and TRBJ1-5; maybe TRBD1 (6 bases). Trimming shortened V by 0 bases and J by 7 bases, and 13 bases separated the two germline ends. Germline CDR1 is MNHEY and CDR2 is SMNVEV (reference sequence). This CDR3 spans 15 amino acids. This chain's CDR3 is CASSLSTGAGQPQHF. Here the CDR3 DNA reads TGTGCCAGCAGTTTATCGACAGGAGCTGGACAGCCCCAGCATTTT.

This chain connects TRBV4-3 to TRBJ1-6; no clear D gene. The CDR3 runs to 13 residues. Trimming stripped 1 base from V and 7 bases from J, with 5 bases between. Germline V gene data show CDR1 as LGHNA and CDR2 as YSLEER. The DNA of the CDR3 is TGCGCCAGCAGCCAAGTTCAGAATTCACCCCTCCACTTT. Amino acids: CASSQVQNSPLHF.

The V and J genes are TRBV7-8 and TRBJ2-7; 10 bases match TRBD2. V lost 5 bases to trimming and J lost 7 bases; unmatched junction nucleotides: 8. The CDR3 has 14 amino acids. Germline values: CDR1 SGHVS, CDR2 FQNEAQ. Here the CDR3 DNA reads TGTGCCAGCAGCCAGAAACTAGCGGGGAGGGAGCAGTACTTC. Encoded protein: CASSQKLAGREQYF.

The chain recombines TRBV21-1 with TRBJ1-5; the table's D call, TRBD1, was not checked against the DNA. TRBV21-1 is designated a pseudogene. The CDR3 is 16 residues long. The CDR3 DNA sequence: TGTGCCAGCAGCAAGAATCCACAGGAGTACAATCAGCCCCAGCATTTT. Translating it yields CASSKNPQEYNQPQHF.

The chain has TRBV4-3 and TRBJ1-4; D is perhaps TRBD1 (6 bases). The CDR3 length is 18 residues. CDR1 is LGHNA, CDR2 YSLEER, per germline. V lost 0 bases, J lost 3 bases, and 17 bases lay in between. The CDR3 protein is CASSQEIQGKGSNEKLFF. The CDR3 bases are TGCGCCAGCAGCCAAGAGATTCAGGGGAAGGGATCTAATGAAAAACTGTTTTTT.

This clone was recorded a few times. This rearrangement joins TRBV5-6 to TRBJ2-4; 7 nucleotides match TRBD1. Germline assignment: CDR1 SGHDT and CDR2 YYEEEE. This CDR3 is built from 13 residues. Unmatched junction bases numbered 6, after V lost 3 bases and J lost 9 bases. The CDR3 DNA reads as TGTGCCAGCAGCTCAGGGGGAAAGGTCATTCAGTACTTC. Residues: CASSSGGKVIQYF.

The chain couples TRBV18 to TRBJ2-7; TRBD2 agrees at 7 bases. There are 13 residues in the CDR3. V trimming: 3 bases; J trimming: 7 bases; junction bases outside the gene matches: 6. Germline V gives CDR1 KGHSH, CDR2 LQKENI. In nucleotides, the CDR3 is TGTGCCAGCTCACCTCCGACTAGCTATGAGCAGTACTTC. Encoded protein: CASSPPTSYEQYF.

The chain recombines TRBV14 with TRBJ1-3, with TRBD1 identical over 7 bases. V was pared by 1 base and J by 0 bases, with 3 bases of the junction left unmatched. This CDR3 comprises 16 residues. CDR1 and CDR2 from the germline V gene are SGHDN and FVKESK. This CDR3 is CASSQVAGGSGNTIYF. For the CDR3, the DNA is TGTGCCAGCAGCCAAGTGGCAGGGGGCTCTGGAAACACCATATATTTT.

In its sample, this clone was seen many times. This chain links TRBV28 with TRBJ1-2; D remains ambiguous. Germline lookup yields CDR1 MDHEN and CDR2 SYDVKM. Trimming removed 2 bases at V and 0 bases at J, with 7 bases between. This CDR3 has 14 amino acids. CDR3 protein: CASSLRRANYGYTF. In DNA, the CDR3 is TGTGCCAGCAGTTTAAGAAGAGCTAACTATGGCTACACCTTC.

A remark on this clone: This CDR3 is also generated by other DNA sequences in the sample. This sequence joins TRBV12-3 or TRBV12-4 and TRBJ2-7; no reliable D call. V lost 1 base to trimming and J lost 2 bases, with 3 bases between them. The CDR3 totals 12 residues. The CDR3 sequence is CASSLGAYEQYF. The CDR3, as DNA: TGTGCCAGCAGTTTAGGAGCCTACGAGCAGTACTTC.

This clone was recorded a few times. This chain uses TRBV5-1 with TRBJ1-6; 7 bases match TRBD1. In germline, CDR1 is SGHRS, CDR2 YFSETQ. After removal of 0 bases from V and 6 bases from J, the junction contained 0 bases not matched to a gene. There are 14 residues in the CDR3. The CDR3 reads CASSLGDSNSPLHF. Here the CDR3 DNA reads TGCGCCAGCAGCTTGGGGGACAGTAATTCACCCCTCCACTTT.

The V gene is TRBV18, the J gene TRBJ2-1; 11 nucleotides line up with TRBD2. Losses at the gene ends were 0 bases for V and 7 bases for J; bases not matched to a gene: 2. Germline-derived CDR1 and CDR2 are KGHSH and LQKENI. This CDR3 spans 15 amino acids. The CDR3 DNA follows: TGTGCCAGCTCACCACCTCTAGCGGGGGGTAATGAGCAGTTCTTC. Protein product: CASSPPLAGGNEQFF.

This clone has just one count. The chain couples TRBV3-1 (or the pseudogene TRBV3-2) to TRBJ1-2; D is undetermined. Trimming cost V 1 base and J 3 bases, with 6 bases left between them. Germline values: CDR1 LGHDT, CDR2 YNNKEL (reference sequence). This CDR3 is 13 amino acids long. CDR3 nucleotides: TGTGCCAGCAGCCAAGTGGCAGACTATGGCTACACCTTC. Translation gives CASSQVADYGYTF.